This T cell receptor (beta chain) stems from a study of blood T cell repertoires in COVID-19. Looking at the study overall: Material from acute and convalescent COVID-19 was sourced from the United States, Italy and Spain.

In the authors' methods: Quantification of nucleated cells was approximated via reference gene primer amplification. Assay: immunoSEQ multiplex PCR; the TCRdb copy retains only in-frame clones and omits some. V, J and clone size were drawn from that table, and D and trimming were deduced from the DNA. This sample yields hundreds of thousands of clones, of which approximately 81% are seen a single time; under 2% belongs to the top ten. The V gene lost 5 bases and the J gene lost 0 bases, with 8 bases spanning the gap. This CDR3 is 14 amino acids long. Germline V CDR1 and CDR2: SEHNR, FQNEAQ (reference sequence). Enrollees, about 18 to 100 years old, lived in around 23 US areas. Participant-given clinical history determined each cohort assignment.

The chain employs TRBV7-9 and TRBJ1-5; D call uncertain. The origin of this receptor is a woman aged 25 to 39 who had been exposed to COVID-19. Sequenced sample: PBMCs or T cells enriched from blood (not recorded which). CDR3 loop: CASSHGDSNQPQHF. Here the CDR3 DNA reads TGTGCCAGCAGCCACGGGGATAGCAATCAGCCCCAGCATTTT.